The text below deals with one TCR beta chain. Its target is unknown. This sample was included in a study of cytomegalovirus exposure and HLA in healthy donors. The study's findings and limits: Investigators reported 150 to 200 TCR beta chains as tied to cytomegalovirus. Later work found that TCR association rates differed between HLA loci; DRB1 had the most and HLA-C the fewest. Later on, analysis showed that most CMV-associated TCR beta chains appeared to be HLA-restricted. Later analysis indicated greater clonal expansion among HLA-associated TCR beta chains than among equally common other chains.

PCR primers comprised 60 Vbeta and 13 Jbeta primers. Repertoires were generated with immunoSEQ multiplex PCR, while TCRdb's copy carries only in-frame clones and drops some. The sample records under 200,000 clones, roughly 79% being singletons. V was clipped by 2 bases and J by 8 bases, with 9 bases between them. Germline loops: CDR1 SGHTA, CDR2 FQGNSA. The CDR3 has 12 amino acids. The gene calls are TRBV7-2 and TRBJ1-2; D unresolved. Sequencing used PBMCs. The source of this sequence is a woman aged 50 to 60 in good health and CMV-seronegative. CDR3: CASSLFQSGYTF. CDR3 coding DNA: TGTGCCAGCAGCTTATTCCAAAGCGGCTACACCTTC.